This record looks at one T cell receptor (beta chain) sequence and its context. The data are from a study of blood T cell repertoires in COVID-19. Data came from immunoSEQ multiplex PCR; TCRdb stores just in-frame clones and leaves some out. The data hold about 300,000 clones, with 86% observed a single time. From germline, CDR1 is MGHDK and CDR2 SYGVNS. V shed 1 base, J shed 4 bases, and the junction held 7 bases outside the gene matches. The length of the CDR3 is 16 residues. This sequence joins TRBV25-1 and TRBJ1-5, with 7 bases matching TRBD1. This TCR was sampled from a woman aged 45-65 years with acute or convalescent COVID-19. The source material was peripheral blood. CDR3 region: CASSESGRQGNQPQHF. The CDR3 DNA reads TGTGCCAGCAGTGAATCGGGGAGACAGGGAAATCAGCCCCAGCATTTT.